This T cell receptor (beta chain) emerged from a study of CD8+ T cells in alopecia areata. Lesional scalp punch biopsies and peripheral blood came from alopecia areata patients. The sequencing template was cDNA reverse transcribed from extracted RNA. Sequencing was performed with immunoSEQ multiplex PCR; in TCRdb, only in-frame clones are kept and a portion is missing. The sample contains 150,000 to 200,000 clones, 50% to 75% of which appear only once. The V end lost 0 bases, the J end lost 5 bases, and 7 bases lay between the germline ends. The germline V gene encodes CDR1 SEHNR and CDR2 FQNEAQ (reference sequence). The CDR3 is 13 amino acids.

The chain is built from TRBV7-9 and TRBJ1-2, with unresolved D. The sample in question was CD4+ T cells sorted from blood, obtained at week 0. The clonotype originates from a human donor with alopecia areata. The CDR3 bases are TGTGCCAGCAGCTTAGCGAGTGATTATGGCTACACCTTC. Its protein product is CASSLASDYGYTF.